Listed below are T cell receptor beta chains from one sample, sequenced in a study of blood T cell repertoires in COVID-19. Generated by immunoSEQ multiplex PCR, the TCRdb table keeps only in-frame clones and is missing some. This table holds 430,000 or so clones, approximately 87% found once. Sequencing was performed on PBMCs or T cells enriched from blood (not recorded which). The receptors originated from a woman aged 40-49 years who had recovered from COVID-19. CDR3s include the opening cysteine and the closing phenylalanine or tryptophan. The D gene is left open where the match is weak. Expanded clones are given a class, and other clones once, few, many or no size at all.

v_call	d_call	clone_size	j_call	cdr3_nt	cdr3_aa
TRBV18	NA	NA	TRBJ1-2	TGTGCCAGCTCACCATATCAACAGGCGGCGGCGGATGGCTACACCTTC	CASSPYQQAAADGYTF
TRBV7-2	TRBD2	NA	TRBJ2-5	TGTGCCAGCAGCTTAGAACTAGCGGGAGGGCAAGAGACCCAGTACTTC	CASSLELAGGQETQYF
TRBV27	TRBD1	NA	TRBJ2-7	TGTGCCAGCAGTTCTCGACAGGGTCCGTCCTACGAGCAGTACTTC	CASSSRQGPSYEQYF
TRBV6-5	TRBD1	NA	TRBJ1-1	TGTGCCAGCGAAGGGACAGGGGGCGGTTTCACTGAAGCTTTCTTT	CASEGTGGGFTEAFF
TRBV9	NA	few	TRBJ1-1	TGTGCCAGCAGCGGAGGGTCCACTGAAGCTTTCTTT	CASSGGSTEAFF
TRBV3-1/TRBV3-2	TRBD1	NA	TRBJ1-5	TGTGCCAGCAGCCCCGGGACAGGGGGCTTTGAAAGCAATCAGCCCCAGCATTTT	CASSPGTGGFESNQPQHF
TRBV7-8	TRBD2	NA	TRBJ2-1	TGTGCCAGCAGCTCACAAAGGACTAGCGGATACCAGAGCTCCTACAATGAGCAGTTCTTC	CASSSQRTSGYQSSYNEQFF
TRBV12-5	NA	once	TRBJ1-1	TGTGCTAGTGGTTTGGTTCTCCGGGGGAACACTGAAGCTTTCTTT	CASGLVLRGNTEAFF
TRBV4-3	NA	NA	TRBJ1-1	TGCGCCAGCAGCCAAGATCTAGGCACTGAAGCTTTCTTT	CASSQDLGTEAFF
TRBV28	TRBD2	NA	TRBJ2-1	TGTGCCAGCATACCCATGGCGGGGCGGGAGGCCTACAATGAGCAGTTCTTC	CASIPMAGREAYNEQFF
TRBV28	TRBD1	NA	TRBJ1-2	TGTGCCAGCAGTTCCCGACAGGGGTTTCATGGCTACACCTTC	CASSSRQGFHGYTF
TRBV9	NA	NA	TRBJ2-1	TGTGCCAGCAGCGTAGTAGGGAGGAGCTCCTACAATGAGCAGTTCTTC	CASSVVGRSSYNEQFF
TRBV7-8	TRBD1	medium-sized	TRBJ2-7	TGTGCCAGCAGCGAGGGACAGGCCTACGAGCAGTACTTC	CASSEGQAYEQYF